One and the same sample provided the 26 T cell receptor beta chains below, sequenced in a study of shared clonotypes between healthy human individuals (dated by TCRdb to about 2020). Libraries were prepared through the immunoSEQ multiplex PCR assay. The table was pulled from immuneACCESS by TCRdb, which kept in-frame rearrangements only. Such tables lose some clones; where checked, under half of the loss comes from unresolved V genes, and the rest has no known cause. Across this sample there are more than 2 million clones, with roughly 93% seen only once. The top ten constitute around 1.8% of the sample. CD8 naive samples were CD45RO-negative cells positively selected for CCR7, giving a CD45RA+CCR7+ population that excluded TemRA cells. Material: naive CD8+ T cells from PBMCs. The cell subset or site label corresponds to: CD45RA+CCR7+. These receptors all stem from a man aged 18 to 29 in good health. Some clones in this sample may be carry-over from other donors' samples.

V and J are TRBV2 and TRBJ1-2; D is unclear. This CDR3 spans 14 amino acids. Germline V CDR1 and CDR2: SNHLY, FYNNEI. Trimming stripped 9 bases from V and 6 bases from J, with 20 bases between. The CDR3 DNA sequence: TGTGCCAGTCACGGCGGGGATGTAATCGATGGCTACACCTTC. Translation: CASHGGDVIDGYTF.

This chain uses TRBV5-4 with TRBJ2-7, with TRBD2 identical over 9 bases. This CDR3 has 12 amino acids. Germline V gene lookup returns CDR1 SGHNT and CDR2 YYREEE (reference sequence). J lost 7 bases, V lost 5 bases, and 4 bases had no gene match. CDR3 residues: CASRALAGEQYF. The CDR3 DNA is TGTGCCAGCAGGGCCCTAGCGGGAGAGCAGTACTTC.

This clone was found once. The chain couples TRBV27 to TRBJ1-2; unclear D gene. The V gene's germline CDR1 is MNHEY and CDR2 SMNVEV (reference sequence). The CDR3 totals 16 residues. V lost 3 bases and J lost 2, with 16 bases in between. In DNA, the CDR3 is TGTGCCAGCAGTTTCCACCAGCGGGGAGGGAACTATGGCTACACCTTC. It encodes CASSFHQRGGNYGYTF.

V and J are TRBV9 and TRBJ1-5, with D uncertain. In germline, CDR1 is SGDLS, CDR2 YYNGEE. CDR3 size: 14 residues. Trimming removed 3 bases from V and 1 base from J, with 8 bases in between. CDR3 nucleotide sequence: TGTGCCAGCAGCGCCTCCCGAAGCAATCAGCCCCAGCATTTT. It encodes CASSASRSNQPQHF.

This clone was found once. The chain is built from TRBV27 and TRBJ2-1; the D call may be TRBD1 or TRBD2 (6 bases each). The germline V gene has CDR1 MNHEY and CDR2 SMNVEV (reference sequence). V was cut by 9 bases and J by 0 bases, with 27 bases left in between. The CDR3 loop spans 19 amino acids. The CDR3 is CASTSWPGGGTSSYNEQFF. The CDR3 bases are TGTGCCAGTACTAGTTGGCCCGGGGGCGGGACAAGCTCCTACAATGAGCAGTTCTTC.

This clone was counted a single time. This chain uses TRBV10-3 with TRBJ1-1; a weak D match, TRBD1 (6 bases). Germline V gene sequence: CDR1 ENHRY, CDR2 SYGVKD. CDR3 length equals 14 residues. Trimming removed 2 bases from V and 1 base from J, with 8 bases in between. CDR3 region: CAISEPTGNTEAFF. In nucleotides, the CDR3 is TGTGCCATCAGTGAGCCGACAGGGAACACTGAAGCTTTCTTT.

The rearrangement joins TRBV6-5 to TRBJ2-7; 11 bases align to TRBD2. CDR1 and CDR2 from the germline V gene are MNHEY and SVGAGI. Trimming removed 6 bases from V and 5 bases from J; junction bases left unmatched: 9. This CDR3 comprises 15 residues. The CDR3 DNA sequence: TGTGCCAGCAGCCAACTAGCGGGAGACCCCAACGAGCAGTACTTC. Translated: CASSQLAGDPNEQYF.

This clone was seen a single time. The chain couples TRBV19 to TRBJ2-2; no firm D call. V was pared by 5 bases and J by 0 bases, with 10 bases between. The CDR3 sequence is 15 residues long. Looked up from germline, CDR1 is LNHDA and CDR2 is SQIVND (reference sequence). CDR3 loop: CASSPARTNTGELFF. The CDR3 DNA sequence: TGTGCCAGTAGTCCCGCGCGTACGAACACCGGGGAGCTGTTTTTT.

V usage is TRBV7-2 and J usage is TRBJ2-5; 7 nucleotides match TRBD1. Germline CDR1 SGHTA, CDR2 FQGNSA. CDR3 length: 15 amino acids. The V gene end was trimmed by 0 bases and the J gene end by 4 bases; junction bases not matched to a gene: 5. The CDR3 spells CASSLARAGGETQYF. CDR3 coding DNA: TGTGCCAGCAGCTTAGCGCGGGCAGGGGGAGAGACCCAGTACTTC.

The V and J genes are TRBV30 and TRBJ1-2; no clear D gene. The CDR3 runs 15 residues. Germline CDR1 reads GTSNPN; CDR2 reads SVGIG (reference sequence). Trimming left V 0 bases short and J 4 bases short, with 15 bases between. The CDR3 loop is CAWSVIVSGAYGYTF. The CDR3 region has the DNA TGTGCCTGGAGTGTGATCGTGAGTGGAGCCTATGGCTACACCTTC.

The genes are TRBV5-8 and TRBJ2-2; D remains unclear. The CDR3 runs to 13 residues. Germline CDR1 is SGHTS and CDR2 is YDEGEE. V was clipped by 0 bases and J by 7 bases, with 7 bases between them. In DNA form, the CDR3 reads TGTGCCAGCAGCTTGGTCCCCGGCGGGGAGCTGTTTTTT. This gives the protein CASSLVPGGELFF.

V and J are TRBV9 and TRBJ2-1; 7 positions agree with TRBD2. The CDR3 consists of 15 residues. Germline CDR1 is SGDLS and CDR2 is YYNGEE. V lost 1 base, J lost 9 bases, and 10 bases stayed unmatched. This CDR3 is CASSVSQEREAEQFF. For the CDR3, the DNA is TGTGCCAGCAGCGTATCTCAGGAGCGGGAAGCTGAGCAGTTCTTC.

With regard to this clone: The same CDR3 also results from other DNA sequences found in this sample. The CDR3 coding sequence is TGTGCCAGCAGCTTACCGACGGCCTACAATGAGCAGTTCTTC. This encodes CASSLPTAYNEQFF. The V and J genes are TRBV7-9 and TRBJ2-1, with unresolved D. The CDR3 extends over 14 amino acids. Trimming pared 2 bases from V and 2 bases from J, leaving 7 bases between. CDR1 is SEHNR, CDR2 FQNEAQ, per germline (reference sequence).

V and J are TRBV4-1 and TRBJ2-5; either TRBD1 or TRBD2 may supply D (5 bases each). V gave up 1 base and J gave up 4 bases, with 16 bases separating them. Germline V gene data show CDR1 as MGHRA and CDR2 as YSYEKL. This CDR3 is built from 16 residues. In DNA, the CDR3 is TGCGCCAGCAGCCAAGTCCCTGGACTGGGGACAGAGACCCAGTACTTC. It specifies CASSQVPGLGTETQYF.

This clone was seen a handful of times. Other nucleotide sequences in the sample specify the same CDR3. The V call is TRBV7-9, the J call TRBJ1-4; no clear D. CDR1 is SEHNR, CDR2 FQNEAQ, per germline (reference sequence). This CDR3 comprises 11 residues. Trimming cost V 5 bases and J 5 bases, with 3 bases left between them. This CDR3 is CASSRNEKLFF. The DNA for the CDR3 is TGTGCCAGCAGCCGGAATGAAAAACTGTTTTTT.

The chain combines TRBV27 with TRBJ2-1, with no clear D. The CDR3 runs to 12 residues. The germline CDR1 and CDR2 sequences are MNHEY and SMNVEV (reference sequence). The V end was cut by 8 bases, the J end by 6 bases, with 11 bases between. CDR3 in DNA: TGTGCCAGCCTAGGGTGGGGCAATGAGCAGTTCTTC. Translated, it gives CASLGWGNEQFF.

This chain joins TRBV13 and TRBJ2-5; 9 bases line up with TRBD2. There are 16 residues in the CDR3. Trimming at V came to 5 bases and at J to 2 bases, leaving 9 bases not matched to a gene. The germline CDR1 and CDR2 sequences are PRHDT and FYEKMQ (reference sequence). CDR3 sequence reads: CASSHGASGVQETQYF. The CDR3 DNA reads TGTGCCAGCAGCCACGGCGCTAGCGGGGTACAAGAGACCCAGTACTTC.

The chain joins TRBV29-1 to TRBJ1-1, with D tentatively TRBD1 (5 bases). The CDR3 consists of 13 residues. The germline gives CDR1 SQVTM, CDR2 ANQGSEA. Trimming stripped 3 bases from V and 12 bases from J, with 20 bases between. The CDR3 is CSVEASGRPQTFF. CDR3 nucleotides: TGCAGCGTTGAGGCGTCAGGGAGGCCTCAGACTTTCTTT. The entire variable domain, with the rest obtained from reference TRBV29-1 and TRBJ1-1, is as follows: SAVISQKPSRDICQRGTSLTIQCQVDSQVTMMFWYRQQPGQSLTLIATANQGSEATYESGFVIDKFPISRPNLTFSTLTVSNMSPEDSSIYLCSVEASGRPQTFFGQGTRLTVV.

The CDR3 sequence is CASSQTESGRARDTQYF. The CDR3 region has the DNA TGTGCCAGCAGCCAGACTGAGAGCGGGAGGGCCCGAGATACGCAGTATTTT. The V call is TRBV14, the J call TRBJ2-3; 10 nucleotides agree with TRBD2. After removal of 3 bases from V and 5 bases from J, the junction contained 11 bases not matched to a gene. The germline V gene encodes CDR1 SGHDN and CDR2 FVKESK. The CDR3 contains 17 residues.

This rearrangement joins TRBV10-1 to TRBJ1-5, with 8 bases lining up with TRBD1. CDR3 length: 18 residues. Per the germline V gene, CDR1 is WNHNN and CDR2 is SYGVQD (reference sequence). V lost 0 bases and J lost 0; bases outside the gene matches: 7. This CDR3 reads CASSESRQGMYSNQPQHF. CDR3 in DNA: TGCGCCAGCAGTGAGTCTAGACAGGGGATGTATAGCAATCAGCCCCAGCATTTT.

The V call is TRBV28, the J call TRBJ2-7; D possibly uses TRBD1 or TRBD2 (5 bases each). CDR3 length: 15 residues. Trimming shortened V by 6 bases and J by 4 bases, and 19 bases separated the two germline ends. Germline-derived CDR1 and CDR2 are MDHEN and SYDVKM. This CDR3 is CASRSGPGPLYEQYF. In DNA form, the CDR3 reads TGTGCCAGCAGGAGCGGCCCGGGACCGCTGTACGAGCAGTACTTC.

The chain couples TRBV4-1 to TRBJ1-1, with unresolved D. Trimming shortened V by 4 bases and J by 4 bases, and 16 bases separated the two germline ends. The CDR3 runs 15 residues. Germline loops: CDR1 MGHRA, CDR2 YSYEKL. The CDR3 nucleotides are TGCGCCAGCAGCCCGGTCGGTGGCCGGGTCACTGAAGCTTTCTTT. This sequence encodes CASSPVGGRVTEAFF.

The V and J genes are TRBV7-9 and TRBJ2-1; D gene uncertain. V was trimmed by 3 bases and J by 12 bases, leaving 9 bases between them. Germline V gives CDR1 SEHNR, CDR2 FQNEAQ (reference sequence). The CDR3 runs 11 residues. For the CDR3, the DNA is TGTGCCAGCAGCTTTGGGGATCCGCAGTTCTTC. Translating gives CASSFGDPQFF.

The chain employs TRBV7-2 and TRBJ2-1; 10 nucleotides align to TRBD2. The CDR3 contains 15 residues. Germline V gene lookup returns CDR1 SGHTA and CDR2 FQGNSA. V lost 2 bases to trimming and J lost 9 bases; unmatched junction nucleotides: 7. CDR3 nucleotides: TGTGCCAGCAGCTTAACTAGCGGGATCGGTACTGAGCAGTTCTTC. Translated: CASSLTSGIGTEQFF.

In its sample, this clone was seen once. The chain has TRBV28 and TRBJ2-1; weak D call: TRBD2 (5 bases). In germline, CDR1 is MDHEN, CDR2 SYDVKM. Trimming left V 3 bases short and J 1 base short, with 13 bases between. This CDR3 is 16 amino acids long. Here the CDR3 reads CASSFRSSPSYNEQFF. CDR3 DNA sequence: TGTGCCAGCAGTTTCCGGTCTAGCCCGTCCTACAATGAGCAGTTCTTC.

CDR3 region: CASSLPGTSGGQQFF. In nucleotides, the CDR3 is TGTGCCAGCAGCTTGCCCGGGACTAGCGGGGGGCAGCAGTTCTTC. The chain is built from TRBV7-9 and TRBJ2-1, with TRBD2 matching over 15 bases. This CDR3 has 15 amino acids. V trimming: 3 bases; J trimming: 11 bases; junction bases outside the gene matches: 5. Germline values: CDR1 SEHNR, CDR2 FQNEAQ (reference sequence).